This TCR beta chain was captured in a study of T cells in Graves' hyperthyroidism and ophthalmopathy. About the study: The authors collected peripheral blood at initial diagnosis, before any treatment. Study-wide findings and caveats: Blood held most thyroid clonotypes expanded above 0.001 frequency. Separating ophthalmopathy from stable hyperthyroidism was achieved by a 13 V-J model.

This clonotype appeared a few times. Its antigen is unknown. The V gene end was trimmed by 8 bases and the J gene end by 0 bases; junction bases not matched to a gene: 4. CDR3 length: 16 amino acids. The CDR3 regions of TCR beta were amplified from RNA transcripts. HTBI primers were used for first-round RT-PCR of the TCR CDR3. TCRdb re-analysed the multiplex PCR reads in MiXCR, keeping a single row per CDR3 protein. The profile shows about 520,000 distinct CDR3 sequences, less than 25% of them singletons. A lack of ophthalmopathy progression within 18 months defined stable Graves' hyperthyroidism. The sequenced sample consisted of blood. This receptor was obtained from a man younger than 30 with Graves' hyperthyroidism. This sequence joins TRBV12-3 or TRBV12-4 and TRBJ2-2, with 12 bases matching TRBD2. CDR3 coding DNA: TGTGCCAGCCAACTAGCGGGGGGTGCGAACACCGGGGAGCTGTTTTTT. Its translation is CASQLAGGANTGELFF.